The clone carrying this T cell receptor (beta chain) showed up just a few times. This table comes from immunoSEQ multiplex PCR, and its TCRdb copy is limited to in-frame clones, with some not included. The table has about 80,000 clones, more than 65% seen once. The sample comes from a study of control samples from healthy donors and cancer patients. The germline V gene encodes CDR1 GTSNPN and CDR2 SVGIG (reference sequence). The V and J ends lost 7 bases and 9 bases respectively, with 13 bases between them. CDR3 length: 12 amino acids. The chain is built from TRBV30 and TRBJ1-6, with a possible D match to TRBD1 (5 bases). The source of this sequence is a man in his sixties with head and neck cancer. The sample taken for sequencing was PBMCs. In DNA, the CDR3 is TGTGCCTCCTGGGGCCGCGGTTCACCCCTCCACTTT. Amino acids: CASWGRGSPLHF. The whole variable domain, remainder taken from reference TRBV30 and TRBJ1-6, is SQTIHQWPATLVQPVGSPLSLECTVEGTSNPNLYWYRQAAGRGLQLLFYSVGIGQISSEVPQNLSASRPQDRQFILSSKKLLLSDSGFYLCASWGRGSPLHFGNGTRLTVT.